The clone carrying this T cell receptor beta chain came up a few times. Antigen specificity is unknown. cDNA libraries for TCR alpha and TCR beta, carrying sample barcodes and UMIs, came from 5'RACE with constant-segment primers. TCRdb re-analysed the 5' RACE reads in MiXCR, keeping a single row per CDR3 protein. Of roughly 410,000 distinct CDR3 sequences listed, roughly 24% are singletons. This specimen comes from a study of T-cell memory formation after mild COVID-19. Study results and limitations: CD4+ clones that contracted lay mainly in CM and EM; CD8+ ones lay in EMRA. Second-wave clones with a day 37 peak had unconfirmed SARS-CoV-2 specificity.

This CDR3 region has 13 residues. CDR1 and CDR2 from the germline V gene are MNHNY and SVGAGI (reference sequence). V was trimmed by 0 bases and J by 8 bases, leaving 8 bases between them. The chain uses TRBV6-6 and TRBJ2-1; D is uncertain. The sample comprised PBMCs or a T cell subset sorted from them (not recorded which). The receptor's source is an adult woman who had mild COVID-19 (a few samples of this study predate the infection). Cell type and time point are not known. The CDR3 nucleotides read TGTGCCAGCAGTTACTCGGCCGAGGATGAGCAGTTCTTC. Translation gives CASSYSAEDEQFF.